Here is one TCR beta chain with its context. Its antigen remains unknown. The V end lost 0 bases, the J end lost 6 bases, and 15 bases lay between the germline ends. The CDR3 has 15 amino acids. Germline lookup yields CDR1 SGDLS and CDR2 YYNGEE. The data derive from a study of blood T cells in healthy people across ages. Whole-study results and caveats: PBMCs that were unsorted prevented a conclusive naive versus antigen-experienced comparison.

The second PCR ran roughly 7 to 11 cycles with a sample-barcoded 5' primer and J-beta primers. Each sample yielded at least 3 million CDR3-containing paired-end reads. TCRdb re-called the 5' RACE reads with MiXCR, one entry per CDR3 protein. The sample lists about 1 million distinct CDR3 sequences; around 43% were seen once. This receptor was taken from a woman aged 60 to 75 in good health. Input material: blood. The chain recombines TRBV9 with TRBJ2-5; maybe TRBD1 (6 bases). The CDR3 bases are TGTGCCAGCAGCGTAGAAAGGGGGTACACTCAGACCCAGTACTTC. Translating it yields CASSVERGYTQTQYF.